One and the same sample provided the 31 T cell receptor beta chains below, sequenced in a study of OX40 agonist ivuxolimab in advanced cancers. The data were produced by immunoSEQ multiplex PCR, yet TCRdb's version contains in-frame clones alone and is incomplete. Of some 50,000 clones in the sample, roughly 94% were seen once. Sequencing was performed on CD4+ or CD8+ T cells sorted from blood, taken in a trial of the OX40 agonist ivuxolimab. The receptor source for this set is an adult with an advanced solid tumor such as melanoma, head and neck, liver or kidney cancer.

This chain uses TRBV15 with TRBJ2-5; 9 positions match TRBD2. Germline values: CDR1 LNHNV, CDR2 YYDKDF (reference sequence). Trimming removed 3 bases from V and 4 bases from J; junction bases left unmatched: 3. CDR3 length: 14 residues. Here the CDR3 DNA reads TGTGCCACCAGCAGTAGCGGGAGTGGAGAGACCCAGTACTTC. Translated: CATSSSGSGETQYF.

CDR3 coding DNA: TGTGCCAGCCGGCAACGGGGCACTAGCAATCAGCCCCAGCATTTT. Encoded protein: CASRQRGTSNQPQHF. The gene calls are TRBV28 and TRBJ1-5, with a possible D match to TRBD1 (5 bases). Trimming took off 8 bases at V and 0 bases at J, with 14 bases between the two ends. Germline loops: CDR1 MDHEN, CDR2 SYDVKM. The CDR3 loop spans 15 amino acids.

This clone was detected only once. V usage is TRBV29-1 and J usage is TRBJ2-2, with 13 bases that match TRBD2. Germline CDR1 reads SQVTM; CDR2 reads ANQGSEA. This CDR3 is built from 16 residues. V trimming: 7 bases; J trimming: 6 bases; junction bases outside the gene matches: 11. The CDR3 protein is CSAGLAGEVPAGELFF. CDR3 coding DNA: TGCAGCGCCGGACTAGCGGGAGAAGTACCGGCCGGGGAGCTGTTTTTT.

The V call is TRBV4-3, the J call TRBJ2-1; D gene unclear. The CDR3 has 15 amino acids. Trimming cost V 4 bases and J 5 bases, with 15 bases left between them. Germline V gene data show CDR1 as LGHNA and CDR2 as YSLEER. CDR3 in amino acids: CASSLRTSGHNEQFF. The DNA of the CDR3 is TGCGCCAGCAGCCTCAGGACCTCAGGCCACAATGAGCAGTTCTTC.

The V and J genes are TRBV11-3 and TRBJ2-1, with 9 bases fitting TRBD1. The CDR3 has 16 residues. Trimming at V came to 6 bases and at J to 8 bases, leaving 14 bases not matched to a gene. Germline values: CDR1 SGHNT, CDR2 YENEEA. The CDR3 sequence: CASSLSGTGNNDEQFF. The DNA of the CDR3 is TGTGCCAGCAGTCTATCCGGGACAGGGAATAACGATGAGCAGTTCTTC.

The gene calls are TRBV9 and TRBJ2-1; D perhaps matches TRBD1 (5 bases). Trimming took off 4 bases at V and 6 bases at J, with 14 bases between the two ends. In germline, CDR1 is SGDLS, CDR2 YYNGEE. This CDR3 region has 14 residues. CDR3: CASSPHDSINEQFF. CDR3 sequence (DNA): TGTGCCAGCAGCCCCCATGACAGCATCAATGAGCAGTTCTTC.

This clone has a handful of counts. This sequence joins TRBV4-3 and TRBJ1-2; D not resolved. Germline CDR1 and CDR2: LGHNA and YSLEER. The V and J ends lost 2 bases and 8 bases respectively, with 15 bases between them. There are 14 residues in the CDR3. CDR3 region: CASSQSAQELGYTF. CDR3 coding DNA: TGCGCCAGCAGCCAATCAGCGCAGGAGCTGGGCTACACCTTC.

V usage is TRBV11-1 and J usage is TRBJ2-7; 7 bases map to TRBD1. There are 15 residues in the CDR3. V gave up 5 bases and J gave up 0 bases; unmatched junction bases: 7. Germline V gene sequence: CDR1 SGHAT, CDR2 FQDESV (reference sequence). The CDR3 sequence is CASSQYGTVSYEQYF. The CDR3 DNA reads TGTGCCAGCAGCCAGTACGGGACAGTCTCCTACGAGCAGTACTTC.

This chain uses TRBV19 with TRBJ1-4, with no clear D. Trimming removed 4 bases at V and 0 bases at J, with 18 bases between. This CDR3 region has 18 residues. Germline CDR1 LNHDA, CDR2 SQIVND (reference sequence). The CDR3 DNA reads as TGTGCCAGTAGTAACTACTTTGAGGTTACCTCAACTAATGAAAAACTGTTTTTT. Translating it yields CASSNYFEVTSTNEKLFF.

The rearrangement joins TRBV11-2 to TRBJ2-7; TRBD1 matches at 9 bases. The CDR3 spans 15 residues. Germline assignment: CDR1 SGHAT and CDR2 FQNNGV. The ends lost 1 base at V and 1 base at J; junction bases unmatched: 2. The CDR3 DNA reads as TGTGCCAGCAGCTTAGTAGGGACAGGGTCCTACGAGCAGTACTTC. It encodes CASSLVGTGSYEQYF.

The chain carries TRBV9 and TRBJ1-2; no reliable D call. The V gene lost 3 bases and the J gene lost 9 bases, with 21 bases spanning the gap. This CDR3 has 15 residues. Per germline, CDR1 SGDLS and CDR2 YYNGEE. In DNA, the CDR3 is TGTGCCAGCAGCGGTACTTTGACCGGGGTTGCGAGCTACACCTTC. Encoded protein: CASSGTLTGVASYTF.

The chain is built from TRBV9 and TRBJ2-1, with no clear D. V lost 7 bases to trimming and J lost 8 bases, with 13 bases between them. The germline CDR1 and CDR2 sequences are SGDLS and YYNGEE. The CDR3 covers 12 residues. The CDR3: CASLGEGDEQFF. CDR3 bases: TGTGCCAGCCTCGGCGAAGGAGATGAGCAGTTCTTC.

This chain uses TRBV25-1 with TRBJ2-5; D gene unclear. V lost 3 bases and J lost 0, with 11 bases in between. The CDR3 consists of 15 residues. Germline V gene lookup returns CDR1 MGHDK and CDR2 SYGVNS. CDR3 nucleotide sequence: TGTGCCAGCAGTGACTATTGGGCAGACCAAGAGACCCAGTACTTC. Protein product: CASSDYWADQETQYF.

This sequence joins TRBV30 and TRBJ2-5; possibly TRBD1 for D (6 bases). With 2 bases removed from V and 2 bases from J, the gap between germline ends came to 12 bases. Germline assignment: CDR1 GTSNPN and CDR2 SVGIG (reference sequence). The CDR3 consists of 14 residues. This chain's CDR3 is CAWSLWTEQETQYF. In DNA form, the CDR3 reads TGTGCCTGGAGTTTATGGACAGAACAAGAGACCCAGTACTTC.

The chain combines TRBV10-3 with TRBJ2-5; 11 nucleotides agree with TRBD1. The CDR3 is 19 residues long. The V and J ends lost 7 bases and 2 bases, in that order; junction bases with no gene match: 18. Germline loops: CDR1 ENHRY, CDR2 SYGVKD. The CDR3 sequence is CAIMGQGGSLEHIQETQYF. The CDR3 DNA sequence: TGTGCCATCATGGGACAGGGGGGATCACTCGAACACATACAAGAGACCCAGTACTTC.

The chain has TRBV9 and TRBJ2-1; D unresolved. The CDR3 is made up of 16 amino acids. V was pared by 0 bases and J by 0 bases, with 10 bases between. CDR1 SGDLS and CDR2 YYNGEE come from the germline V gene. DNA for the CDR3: TGTGCCAGCAGCGTAGGTGGATCTAGCTCCTACAATGAGCAGTTCTTC. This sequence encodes CASSVGGSSSYNEQFF.

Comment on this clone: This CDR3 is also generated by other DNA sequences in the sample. In DNA, the CDR3 is TGTGCCAGCAGTCAGGGATATAATTCACCCCTCCACTTT. It translates to CASSQGYNSPLHF. This sequence joins TRBV27 and TRBJ1-6; a weak D match, TRBD1 (5 bases). Trimming removed 5 bases from V and 4 bases from J, with 6 bases in between. Germline V gives CDR1 MNHEY, CDR2 SMNVEV (reference sequence). The CDR3 extends over 13 amino acids.

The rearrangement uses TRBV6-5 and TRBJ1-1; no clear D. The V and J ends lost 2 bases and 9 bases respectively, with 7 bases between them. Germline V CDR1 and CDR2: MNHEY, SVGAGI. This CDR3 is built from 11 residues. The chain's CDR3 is CASSYVSQAFF. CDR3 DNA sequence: TGTGCCAGCAGTTACGTGAGTCAAGCTTTCTTT.

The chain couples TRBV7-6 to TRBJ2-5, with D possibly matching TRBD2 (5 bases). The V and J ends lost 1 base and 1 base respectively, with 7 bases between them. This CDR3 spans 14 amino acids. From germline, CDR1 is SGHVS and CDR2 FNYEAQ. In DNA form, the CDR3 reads TGTGCCAGCAGCTTAGGAGCGGTCCAAGAGACCCAGTACTTC. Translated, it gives CASSLGAVQETQYF.

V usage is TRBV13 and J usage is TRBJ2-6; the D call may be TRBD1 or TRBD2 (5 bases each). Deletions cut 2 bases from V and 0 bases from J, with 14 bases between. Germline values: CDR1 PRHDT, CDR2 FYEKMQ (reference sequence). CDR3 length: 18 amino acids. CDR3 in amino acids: CASSLLGPEFSGANVLTF. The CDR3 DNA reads TGTGCCAGCAGCTTACTGGGACCGGAGTTCTCTGGGGCCAACGTCCTGACTTTC.

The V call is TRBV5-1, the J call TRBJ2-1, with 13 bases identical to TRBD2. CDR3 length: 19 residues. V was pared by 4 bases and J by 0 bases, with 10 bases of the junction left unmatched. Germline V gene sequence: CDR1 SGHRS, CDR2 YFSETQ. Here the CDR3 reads CASSPGLAGAQGSYNEQFF. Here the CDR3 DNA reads TGCGCCAGCAGCCCTGGACTAGCGGGAGCCCAGGGCTCCTACAATGAGCAGTTCTTC.

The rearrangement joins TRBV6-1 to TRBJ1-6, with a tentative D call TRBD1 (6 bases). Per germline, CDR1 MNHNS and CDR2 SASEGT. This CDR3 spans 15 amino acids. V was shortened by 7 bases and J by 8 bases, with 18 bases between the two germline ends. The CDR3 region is CASIPSPRGDSPLHF. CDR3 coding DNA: TGTGCCAGCATACCCAGCCCCAGGGGCGATTCACCCCTCCACTTT.

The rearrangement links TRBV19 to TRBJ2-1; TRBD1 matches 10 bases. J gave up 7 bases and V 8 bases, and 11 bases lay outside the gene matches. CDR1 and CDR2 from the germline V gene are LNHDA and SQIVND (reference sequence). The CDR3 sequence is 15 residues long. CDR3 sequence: CASGQPPGQGNEQFF. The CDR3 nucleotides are TGTGCCAGTGGACAACCACCGGGACAGGGGAATGAGCAGTTCTTC.

The CDR3 bases are TGCGCCAGCAGTCCCGGGACAGGGGTAAATGAGCAGTTCTTC. It is translated as CASSPGTGVNEQFF. The chain uses TRBV4-3 and TRBJ2-1; 10 bases align to TRBD1. The CDR3 consists of 14 residues. Germline V gene sequence: CDR1 LGHNA, CDR2 YSLEER. The V gene end was trimmed by 6 bases and the J gene end by 7 bases; junction bases not matched to a gene: 6.

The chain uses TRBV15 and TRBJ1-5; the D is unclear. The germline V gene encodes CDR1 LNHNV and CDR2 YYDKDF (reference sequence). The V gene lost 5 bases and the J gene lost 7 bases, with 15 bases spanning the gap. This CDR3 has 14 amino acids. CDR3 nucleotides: TGTGCCACCAGCCCCCGAGTTGGAAACCAGCCCCAGCATTTT. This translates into CATSPRVGNQPQHF.

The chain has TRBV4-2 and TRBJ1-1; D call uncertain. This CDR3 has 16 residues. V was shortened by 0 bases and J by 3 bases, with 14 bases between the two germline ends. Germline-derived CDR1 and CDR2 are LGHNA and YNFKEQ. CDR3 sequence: CASSQEEGNWDTEAFF. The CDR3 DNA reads TGTGCCAGCAGCCAAGAGGAGGGCAATTGGGACACTGAAGCTTTCTTT.

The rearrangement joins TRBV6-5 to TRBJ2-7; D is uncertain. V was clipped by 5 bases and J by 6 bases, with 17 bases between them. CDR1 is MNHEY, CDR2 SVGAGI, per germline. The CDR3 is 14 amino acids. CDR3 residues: CASSLSSSFVEQYF. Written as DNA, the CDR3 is TGTGCCAGCAGTCTGAGCAGCTCGTTTGTCGAGCAGTACTTC.

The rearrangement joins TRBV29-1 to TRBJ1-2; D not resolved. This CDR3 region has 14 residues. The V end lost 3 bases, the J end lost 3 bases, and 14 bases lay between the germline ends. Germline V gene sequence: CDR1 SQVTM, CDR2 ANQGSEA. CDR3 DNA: TGCAGCGTTGATCCACCGCGGGGAGACTATGGCTACACCTTC. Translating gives CSVDPPRGDYGYTF. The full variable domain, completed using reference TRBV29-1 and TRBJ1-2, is SAVISQKPSRDICQRGTSLTIQCQVDSQVTMMFWYRQQPGQSLTLIATANQGSEATYESGFVIDKFPISRPNLTFSTLTVSNMSPEDSSIYLCSVDPPRGDYGYTFGSGTRLTVV.

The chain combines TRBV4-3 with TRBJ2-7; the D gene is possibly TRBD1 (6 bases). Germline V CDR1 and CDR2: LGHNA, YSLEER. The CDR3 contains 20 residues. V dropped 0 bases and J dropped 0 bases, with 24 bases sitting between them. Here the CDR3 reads CASSQDWVQDSAISSYEQYF. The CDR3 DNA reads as TGCGCCAGCAGCCAAGATTGGGTCCAGGACAGCGCTATATCCTCCTACGAGCAGTACTTC.

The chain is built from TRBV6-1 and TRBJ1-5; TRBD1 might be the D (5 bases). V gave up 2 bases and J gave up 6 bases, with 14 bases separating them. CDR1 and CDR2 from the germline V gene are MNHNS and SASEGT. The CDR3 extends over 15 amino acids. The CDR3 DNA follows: TGTGCCAGCAGTGAATGGCAGGGCGGAAGTCAGCCCCAGCATTTT. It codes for CASSEWQGGSQPQHF.

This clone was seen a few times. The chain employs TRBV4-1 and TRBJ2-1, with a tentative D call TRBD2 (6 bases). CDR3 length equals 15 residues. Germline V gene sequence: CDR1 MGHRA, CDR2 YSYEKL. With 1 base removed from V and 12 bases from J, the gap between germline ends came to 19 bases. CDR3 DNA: TGCGCCAGCAGCCAAGTAATCAGTAGCGGAGAGGGGCAGTTCTTC. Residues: CASSQVISSGEGQFF.